The present T cell receptor beta chain was sequenced within a study of yellow fever vaccine responses in identical twins. Findings and caveats of the study: Twins' vaccine T cell responses reportedly seemed partly convergent and partly personalized.

TCRdb called the RT-PCR reads again in MiXCR, with one record for every CDR3 protein. The sample lists 910 or so distinct CDR3 sequences, around 84% occurring once. This clonotype was observed once. Its antigen is unknown. Sequences were derived from T cells from blood (PBMCs), unsorted or a sorted subset (not recorded which), sampled before or after yellow fever vaccination (not recorded which). The sequence derives from a woman under 30 who received the yellow fever vaccine.

The CDR3: CATSREGQGNNQPQHF. CDR3 in DNA: TGTGCCACCAGCAGAGAGGGACAGGGGAATAATCAGCCCCAGCATTTT. The V and J genes are TRBV15 and TRBJ1-5; 10 positions agree with TRBD1. The CDR3 spans 16 residues. V gave up 0 bases and J gave up 4 bases; unmatched junction bases: 3. The germline gives CDR1 LNHNV, CDR2 YYDKDF (reference sequence).